This TCR beta chain came from a study of T cells in tuberculosis. The sample's time point: new active TB diagnosis, blood taken before or within 7 days of starting treatment. Clones were sequenced by immunoSEQ multiplex PCR, and TCRdb holds only the in-frame ones, with some missing. The table lists 30,000 or so clones, just over 90% of them singletons. The CDR3 is made up of 17 amino acids. Germline V gene data show CDR1 as MGHRA and CDR2 as YSYEKL. V lost 0 bases, J lost 4 bases, and 10 bases stayed unmatched. J is TRBJ1-2 and V is TRBV4-1, with 8 positions matching TRBD1. This specimen consisted of PBMCs, obtained at tuberculosis diagnosis. The receptor's source is an adult with tuberculosis. Some clones in this sample may be carry-over from other donors' samples. The CDR3 region is CASSQESRPGQAYGYTF. The DNA for the CDR3 is TGCGCCAGCAGCCAAGAAAGCCGCCCGGGACAGGCCTATGGCTACACCTTC.